The clone carrying this T cell receptor beta chain occurred many times. This entry comes from a study of T-cell memory formation after mild COVID-19. For the study at large: Clusters were largely donor specific.

After removal of 6 bases from V and 0 bases from J, the junction contained 14 bases not matched to a gene. From germline, CDR1 is DFQATT and CDR2 SNEGSKA (reference sequence). The CDR3 loop spans 17 amino acids. TCRdb used MiXCR to reprocess the 5' RACE reads, holding one entry per CDR3 protein. The repertoire includes under 250,000 distinct CDR3 sequences, 15% of them detected once, and 2% to 2.5% sits in the top ten. Sequenced: PBMCs or a T cell subset sorted from them (not recorded which). This TCR was recovered from an adult woman who had mild COVID-19 (a few samples of this study predate the infection). Cell type and time point are not known. The chain carries TRBV20-1 and TRBJ1-1; the match to TRBD1 covers 9 bases. The CDR3 bases are TGCAGTGCGAACCACAGGGGGCCACTTCCTATGAACACTGAAGCTTTCTTT. Amino acid sequence: CSANHRGPLPMNTEAFF.